The present T cell receptor (beta chain) was sequenced within a study of blood T cell repertoires in COVID-19. For the study at large: The United States, Italy and Spain provided the acute and convalescent COVID-19 samples.

Trimming left V 5 bases short and J 11 bases short, with 24 bases between. This CDR3 is built from 16 residues. Looked up from germline, CDR1 is MDHEN and CDR2 is SYDVKM. Profiled with immunoSEQ multiplex PCR; TCRdb holds only in-frame clones, not every one. Of 300,000 to 450,000 clones listed, roughly 85% were seen once; the top ten hold 3.5% to 4%. The source is a woman between 18 and 30 years old with acute or convalescent COVID-19. Sequencing was done on a sample of peripheral blood. The chain couples TRBV28 to TRBJ1-4; unclear D gene. CDR3 protein: CASSDSRPGDSYKLFF. CDR3 nucleotides: TGTGCCAGCAGTGACTCCCGTCCCGGCGATAGTTATAAACTGTTTTTT. Supplemented by reference TRBV28 and TRBJ1-4, the full variable domain reads DVKVTQSSRYLVKRTGEKVFLECVQDMDHENMFWYRQDPGLGLRLIYFSYDVKMKEKGDIPEGYSVSREKKERFSLILESASTNQTSMYLCASSDSRPGDSYKLFFGSGTQLSVL.